These T cell receptor beta chains were read from a single sample in a study of shared clonotypes between healthy human individuals. The data were produced by immunoSEQ multiplex PCR, yet TCRdb's version contains in-frame clones alone and is incomplete. The repertoire consists of 1.5 million to 2.5 million clones, with approximately 95% occurring once and the leading ten covering 1.2%. Sequenced input: naive CD8+ T cells sorted from blood. These receptors were collected from a man aged 18 to 30 in good health. CDR3s include the opening cysteine and the closing phenylalanine or tryptophan. The order of the fields is CDR3 DNA, CDR3 protein, clone size, V gene, J gene, D gene. D genes are given only for firm matches. Size tells how often a clone was seen (once, few, many) or the class of an expanded clone, and some rows leave it out.

cdr3_nt: TGTGCCTGGAGCGTCACAGGGGGATACACTGAAGCTTTCTTT
cdr3_aa: CAWSVTGGYTEAFF
clone_size: .
v_call: TRBV30
j_call: TRBJ1-1
d_call: TRBD1

cdr3_nt: TGTGCCAGCAGTCCTATAGATTCTAGGGACGGAGCTGGAAACACCATATATTTT
cdr3_aa: CASSPIDSRDGAGNTIYF
clone_size: .
v_call: TRBV27
j_call: TRBJ1-3
d_call: .

cdr3_nt: TGTGCCAGCAGCTTAGGGGGTGGGACCGCGTATACCTTC
cdr3_aa: CASSLGGGTAYTF
clone_size: once
v_call: TRBV7-8
j_call: TRBJ1-2
d_call: .

cdr3_nt: TGTGCCAGCAGCTCACCTAGGGCGAAAGCTAACTATGGCTACACCTTC
cdr3_aa: CASSSPRAKANYGYTF
clone_size: once
v_call: TRBV28
j_call: TRBJ1-2
d_call: .

cdr3_nt: TGTGCCAGCAGCATTGTGGGAGGCCGTAGCACAGATACGCAGTATTTT
cdr3_aa: CASSIVGGRSTDTQYF
clone_size: .
v_call: TRBV27
j_call: TRBJ2-3
d_call: .

cdr3_nt: TGTGCCAGCAGTTACGACAGGATCTATGGCTACACCTTC
cdr3_aa: CASSYDRIYGYTF
clone_size: .
v_call: TRBV6-5
j_call: TRBJ1-2
d_call: .

cdr3_nt: TGTGCCAGCAGCTTAAGGTTGGAGGAGGTAGGCACAGATACGCAGTATTTT
cdr3_aa: CASSLRLEEVGTDTQYF
clone_size: .
v_call: TRBV13
j_call: TRBJ2-3
d_call: .

cdr3_nt: TGTGCCAGCAGTTTTGGTCAGCGGACTGGTGGCTACACCTTC
cdr3_aa: CASSFGQRTGGYTF
clone_size: .
v_call: TRBV28
j_call: TRBJ1-2
d_call: .

cdr3_nt: TGTGCCAGCAGTGGAGCCCTCGGACTAGCACCCTACAATGAGCAGTTCTTC
cdr3_aa: CASSGALGLAPYNEQFF
clone_size: .
v_call: TRBV27
j_call: TRBJ2-1
d_call: TRBD2

cdr3_nt: TGTGCCAGCAGTGACTCGGGCAGAAAGGCCTACGAGCAGTACTTC
cdr3_aa: CASSDSGRKAYEQYF
clone_size: .
v_call: TRBV6-4
j_call: TRBJ2-7
d_call: .

cdr3_nt: TGCAGCGTTGAGCCCACAGGGGGCCCCGGGGAGCTGTTTTTT
cdr3_aa: CSVEPTGGPGELFF
clone_size: .
v_call: TRBV29-1
j_call: TRBJ2-2
d_call: TRBD1

cdr3_nt: TGTGCCAGCAGAACCCAGGGCACTGAAGCTTTCTTT
cdr3_aa: CASRTQGTEAFF
clone_size: .
v_call: TRBV6-5
j_call: TRBJ1-1
d_call: .

cdr3_nt: TGTGCCAGCAGCTTAGTTCTAGGGGCTGAGGCTGGCTACACCTTC
cdr3_aa: CASSLVLGAEAGYTF
clone_size: .
v_call: TRBV7-9
j_call: TRBJ1-2
d_call: .

cdr3_nt: TGCGCCAGCAGCCAAGATCTGGGACTAGCGGAATACAATGAGCAGTTCTTC
cdr3_aa: CASSQDLGLAEYNEQFF
clone_size: .
v_call: TRBV4-3
j_call: TRBJ2-1
d_call: TRBD2

cdr3_nt: TGTGCCAGCAGTCCCGGGTTTTCGACAGGGGTTTCGCATTTT
cdr3_aa: CASSPGFSTGVSHF
clone_size: .
v_call: TRBV27
j_call: TRBJ1-5
d_call: TRBD1

cdr3_nt: TGTGCCTGGACCTTACTAGCGGGAGGGCCAGATACGCAGTATTTT
cdr3_aa: CAWTLLAGGPDTQYF
clone_size: .
v_call: TRBV30
j_call: TRBJ2-3
d_call: TRBD2

cdr3_nt: TGTGCCAGCAGTGAGGAGGCGGACCGGTCAACTAATGAAAAACTGTTTTTT
cdr3_aa: CASSEEADRSTNEKLFF
clone_size: .
v_call: TRBV2
j_call: TRBJ1-4
d_call: .

cdr3_nt: TGTGCCACCAGCAGAGCGGGACTAGCGGGAGTCACAGATACGCAGTATTTT
cdr3_aa: CATSRAGLAGVTDTQYF
clone_size: .
v_call: TRBV15
j_call: TRBJ2-3
d_call: TRBD2

cdr3_nt: TGTGCCTGGAGTCCCTCCGCGACTTTGAACACTGAAGCTTTCTTT
cdr3_aa: CAWSPSATLNTEAFF
clone_size: .
v_call: TRBV30
j_call: TRBJ1-1
d_call: .

cdr3_nt: TGTGCCAGCACCTGGGAGGGGGCGGTCAACGAAGAAGCTTTCTTT
cdr3_aa: CASTWEGAVNEEAFF
clone_size: .
v_call: TRBV7-2
j_call: TRBJ1-1
d_call: TRBD1

cdr3_nt: TGTGACCCTGGACTAGCGGGGGGGCGTCGGCAAGAGACCCAGTACTTC
cdr3_aa: CDPGLAGGRRQETQYF
clone_size: .
v_call: TRBV27
j_call: TRBJ2-5
d_call: TRBD2

cdr3_nt: TGTGCCAGCAGCCAAGCTGTGACGAGCACTGAAGCTTTCTTT
cdr3_aa: CASSQAVTSTEAFF
clone_size: .
v_call: TRBV14
j_call: TRBJ1-1
d_call: .

cdr3_nt: TGTGCCAGCAGTGTCTTCGGACAGGAACTGTTTTTT
cdr3_aa: CASSVFGQELFF
clone_size: few
v_call: TRBV25-1
j_call: TRBJ1-4
d_call: TRBD1

cdr3_nt: TGTGCCAGCAGTTTCATACCGGGACTAGCGGGAACAGATACGCAGTATTTT
cdr3_aa: CASSFIPGLAGTDTQYF
clone_size: .
v_call: TRBV7-6
j_call: TRBJ2-3
d_call: TRBD2